Each of the 15 T cell receptor beta chains below was sequenced from the same sample in a study of Graves' ophthalmopathy and Graves' hyperthyroidism. For repertoire sequencing, the TCR beta CDR3 regions were amplified from RNA transcripts. The library came from an HTBI-primed first-round RT-PCR and a second-round multiplex PCR. One entry per CDR3 protein, called by TCRdb with MiXCR from the multiplex PCR reads. The data contain roughly 400,000 distinct CDR3 sequences, around 19% of them singletons. The sequenced sample consisted of peripheral blood. Receptors were obtained from a woman under 30 with Graves' ophthalmopathy.

Many counts were recorded for this clonotype. This chain uses TRBV6-5 with TRBJ1-1; no clear D. CDR3 size: 11 residues. The ends were cut back, 8 bases at V and 1 base at J, with 5 bases in the middle. Looked up from germline, CDR1 is MNHEY and CDR2 is SVGAGI. For the CDR3, the DNA is TGTGCCAGCTTCTCGAACACTGAAGCTTTCTTT. This encodes CASFSNTEAFF.

Many counts were recorded for this clonotype. CDR3 bases: TGTGCCAGCAGTTACCGTATCCCCGTCGACTATGGCTACACCTTC. Protein product: CASSYRIPVDYGYTF. The chain joins TRBV6-2 or TRBV6-3 to TRBJ1-2; D uncertain. CDR3 length: 15 residues. The V gene's germline CDR1 is MNHEY and CDR2 SVGEGT. V lost 2 bases, J lost 3 bases, and 13 bases lay in between.

This clonotype occurred many times. The V gene is TRBV7-3, the J gene TRBJ2-7; TRBD2 agrees at 9 bases. The ends lost 1 base at V and 2 bases at J; junction bases unmatched: 3. Germline values: CDR1 SGHTA, CDR2 FQGTGA. CDR3 size: 15 residues. The CDR3 DNA reads TGTGCCAGCAGCTTAATGCTAGCGGGACCCTACGAGCAGTACTTC. As protein: CASSLMLAGPYEQYF. The full variable domain, with the rest looked up from reference TRBV7-3 and TRBJ2-7, is GAGVSQTPSNKVTEKGKYVELRCDPISGHTALYWYRQSLGQGPEFLIYFQGTGAADDSGLPNDRFFAVRPEGSVSTLKIQRTERGDSAVYLCASSLMLAGPYEQYFGPGTRLTVT.

At least ten counts were recorded for this clonotype. This chain joins TRBV5-1 and TRBJ1-2; no reliable D call. Germline CDR1 SGHRS, CDR2 YFSETQ. Trimming removed 4 bases from V and 8 bases from J, with 18 bases in between. This CDR3 spans 14 amino acids. In DNA, the CDR3 is TGCGCCAGCAGCCTGGAAGCCAGGCCGGGAGGCTACACCTTC. Its protein product is CASSLEARPGGYTF.

V gene TRBV11-2 combines with J gene TRBJ1-2; 8 nucleotides align to TRBD1. The V segment lost 4 bases and the J segment 8 bases; nucleotides outside the gene matches: 12. The CDR3 sequence is 15 residues long. Germline V gives CDR1 SGHAT, CDR2 FQNNGV. CDR3 bases: TGTGCCAGCAGCTGGAGGACAGGGAACGTACAAGGCTACACCTTC. The encoded protein is CASSWRTGNVQGYTF.

J is TRBJ1-6 and V is TRBV3-1; D not resolved. In germline, CDR1 is LGHDT, CDR2 YNNKEL (reference sequence). The CDR3 is 16 residues long. V gave up 4 bases and J gave up 7 bases, with 17 bases separating them. The CDR3 DNA reads TGTGCCAGCAGCCCAAACCGACAACTGCTAAATTCACCCCTCCACTTT. It specifies CASSPNRQLLNSPLHF.

This clonotype was observed many times. V and J are TRBV28 and TRBJ2-7; weak D call: TRBD1 (6 bases). The CDR3 spans 14 residues. The germline V and J ends were trimmed by 11 bases and 7 bases, with 24 bases remaining between them. Germline V CDR1 and CDR2: MDHEN, SYDVKM. The DNA of the CDR3 is TGTGCCGTACTTGAGGACAGAGAATTGTCAGAGCAGTACTTC. This sequence encodes CAVLEDRELSEQYF.

The rearrangement joins TRBV6-5 to TRBJ2-3; D may be TRBD2 (5 bases). In germline, CDR1 is MNHEY, CDR2 SVGAGI. CDR3 size: 15 residues. Trimming cost V 0 bases and J 5 bases, with 12 bases left between them. Written as DNA, the CDR3 is TGTGCCAGCAGTTACTCTGCGGGCTATGGAGATACGCAGTATTTT. Translated: CASSYSAGYGDTQYF.

This clonotype was found many times. V is TRBV24-1 and J is TRBJ2-7; D not certain. Germline lookup yields CDR1 KGHDR and CDR2 SFDVKD. The V end was cut by 8 bases, the J end by 4 bases, with 8 bases between. The CDR3 sequence is 11 residues long. Here the CDR3 reads CATKSIYEQYF. The CDR3 coding sequence is TGTGCCACCAAGTCCATTTACGAGCAGTACTTC.

This clonotype was recorded many times. The V gene is TRBV6-2 or TRBV6-3, the J gene TRBJ1-5; 7 bases match TRBD1. V lost 8 bases to trimming and J lost 0 bases; unmatched junction nucleotides: 4. The germline V gene has CDR1 MNHEY and CDR2 SVGEGT. There are 14 residues in the CDR3. In DNA, the CDR3 is TGTGCCAGCGGACGGGACAGTAGCAATCAGCCCCAGCATTTT. Its protein is CASGRDSSNQPQHF.

This clonotype occurred many times. This chain uses TRBV7-9 with TRBJ2-7; possibly TRBD2 for D (6 bases). This CDR3 spans 14 amino acids. Trimming stripped 5 bases from V and 4 bases from J, with 15 bases between. Germline V lookup: CDR1 SEHNR, CDR2 FQNEAQ (reference sequence). The CDR3 protein is CASSNTRGWYEQYF. CDR3 DNA: TGTGCCAGCAGCAATACCCGGGGGTGGTACGAGCAGTACTTC.

This clonotype was counted at least ten times. The chain has TRBV20-1 and TRBJ2-1; D remains unclear. Trimming took off 2 bases at V and 4 bases at J, with 12 bases between the two ends. The CDR3 contains 14 residues. Germline V gives CDR1 DFQATT, CDR2 SNEGSKA (reference sequence). The CDR3 nucleotides read TGCAGTGCTAGACTGGCGGCCGTTTACAATGAGCAGTTCTTC. Its protein is CSARLAAVYNEQFF.

This clonotype was recorded many times. An end of the junction does not agree with germline; a read error may underlie this. V gene TRBV30 combines with J gene TRBJ2-2; possible D gene TRBD1, 6 bases. This CDR3 is built from 13 residues. The V gene's germline CDR1 is GTSNPN and CDR2 SVGIG (reference sequence). The CDR3 reads CAWNHQGPFHLDF. The CDR3 region has the DNA TGTGCCTGGAACCACCAGGGGCCCTTTCACCTGGACTTT.

In this sample, this clonotype turned up many times. This chain links TRBV7-2 with TRBJ2-7, with no clear D. The germline V gene has CDR1 SGHTA and CDR2 FQGNSA. This CDR3 spans 15 amino acids. V dropped 1 base and J dropped 7 bases, with 17 bases sitting between them. The CDR3 DNA reads as TGTGCCAGCAGCTTAGTCGGCGCCGGCAGTGGTGAGCAGTACTTC. The encoded protein is CASSLVGAGSGEQYF. The whole variable domain, remainder taken from reference TRBV7-2 and TRBJ2-7, is GAGVSQSPSNKVTEKGKDVELRCDPISGHTALYWYRQSLGQGLEFLIYFQGNSAPDKSGLPSDRFSAERTGGSVSTLTIQRTQQEDSAVYLCASSLVGAGSGEQYFGPGTRLTVT.

At least ten counts were recorded for this clonotype. The rearrangement joins TRBV19 to TRBJ1-1; TRBD1 might be the D (6 bases). CDR1 is LNHDA, CDR2 SQIVND, per germline (reference sequence). The CDR3 is 13 amino acids. Deletions cut 7 bases from V and 1 base from J, with 10 bases between. CDR3 bases: TGTGCCAGTAATCGAGGGGGGAACACTGAAGCTTTCTTT. Amino acid sequence: CASNRGGNTEAFF.